One sample yielded the 11 T cell receptor beta chains listed below, sequenced in a study of cytomegalovirus exposure and HLA in healthy donors. Researchers ran the PCR with 60 Vbeta and 13 Jbeta primers. TCRdb's table, derived via immunoSEQ multiplex PCR, lists solely in-frame clones and lacks some. The sample has some 150,000 clones, over 60% seen once. The sample taken for sequencing was PBMCs. These receptors all stem from a woman aged 25 to 45 in good health and CMV-seropositive.

The V call is TRBV7-9, the J call TRBJ2-1, with 10 nucleotides matching TRBD2. The CDR3 has 13 residues. Germline V lookup: CDR1 SEHNR, CDR2 FQNEAQ (reference sequence). V gave up 5 bases and J gave up 7 bases; unmatched junction bases: 2. CDR3 residues: CASSTGLANEQFF. Here the CDR3 DNA reads TGTGCCAGCAGCACGGGACTAGCGAATGAGCAGTTCTTC.

This clone occurred a few times. The chain employs TRBV2 and TRBJ2-4, with D tentatively TRBD1 (6 bases). From germline, CDR1 is SNHLY and CDR2 FYNNEI. V lost 8 bases and J 14 bases, leaving 19 bases between the germline ends. The CDR3 covers 12 residues. The CDR3 loop reads CASGDRGKSEYF. CDR3 DNA sequence: TGTGCCAGCGGGGATAGGGGGAAGTCAGAGTACTTC.

V usage is TRBV11-2 and J usage is TRBJ2-1; tentatively, D is TRBD2 (6 bases). V was pared by 1 base and J by 15 bases, with 16 bases between. The CDR3 extends over 13 amino acids. Per germline, CDR1 SGHAT and CDR2 FQNNGV. Here the CDR3 DNA reads TGTGCCAGCAGCTTAGTAGACGGGGGAGTTCTGTTCTTC. Protein sequence: CASSLVDGGVLFF.

This clone turned up a few times. This chain connects TRBV5-1 to TRBJ2-7; maybe TRBD2 (5 bases). This CDR3 is built from 14 residues. Germline V gives CDR1 SGHRS, CDR2 YFSETQ. V gave up 4 bases and J gave up 0 bases, with 11 bases separating them. The CDR3 sequence is CASSGWETSYEQYF. In DNA form, the CDR3 reads TGCGCCAGCAGCGGGTGGGAGACCTCCTACGAGCAGTACTTC.

This chain connects TRBV18 to TRBJ1-1, with a weak D call TRBD1 (5 bases). CDR1 and CDR2 from the germline V gene are KGHSH and LQKENI. CDR3 length equals 15 residues. With 3 bases removed from V and 0 bases from J, the gap between germline ends came to 11 bases. The CDR3 bases are TGTGCCAGCTCACCTCTTAGACAGATGAACACTGAAGCTTTCTTT. It yields the protein CASSPLRQMNTEAFF.

The chain has TRBV10-2 and TRBJ2-5; no reliable D call. The end of the DNA aligns better with TRBJ2-7, so the J call may be wrong. CDR1 is WSHSY and CDR2 is SAAADI in the germline V gene. This CDR3 has 10 residues. This CDR3 reads CASSGGEQYF. CDR3 bases: TGCGCCAGCAGTGGGGGCGAGCAGTACTTC.

The chain recombines TRBV18 with TRBJ2-5; 8 bases are a match to TRBD1. The germline V gene has CDR1 KGHSH and CDR2 LQKENI. The V gene end was trimmed by 6 bases and the J gene end by 5 bases; junction bases not matched to a gene: 8. The CDR3 loop spans 14 amino acids. The CDR3 DNA follows: TGTGCCAGCTCGCCCACCAGGGGGCTTGAGACCCAGTACTTC. Its protein product is CASSPTRGLETQYF.

This clone was counted a single time. CDR3 protein: CASSYLVGTGQETQYF. CDR3 bases: TGTGCCAGCAGTTACTTGGTCGGGACAGGGCAAGAGACCCAGTACTTC. V is TRBV6-5 and J is TRBJ2-5, with 9 bases that match TRBD1. Germline V gene lookup returns CDR1 MNHEY and CDR2 SVGAGI. V dropped 1 base and J dropped 2; count of bases not matched to a gene: 5. This CDR3 is 16 amino acids long.

This chain uses TRBV2 with TRBJ2-1, with 7 bases aligning to TRBD2. V lost 6 bases to trimming and J lost 5 bases; unmatched junction nucleotides: 7. Germline CDR1 and CDR2: SNHLY and FYNNEI. CDR3 length: 14 amino acids. Written as DNA, the CDR3 is TGTGCCAGCAGGGAAACGACTAGCCACAATGAGCAGTTCTTC. Translated: CASRETTSHNEQFF.

The chain recombines TRBV10-3 with TRBJ2-7; a possible D gene is TRBD1 (5 bases). With 8 bases removed from V and 4 bases from J, the gap between germline ends came to 18 bases. Germline V gives CDR1 ENHRY, CDR2 SYGVKD. This CDR3 comprises 14 residues. This chain's CDR3 is CAIPDSFSGYEQYF. For the CDR3, the DNA is TGTGCCATCCCCGACAGCTTTTCAGGGTACGAGCAGTACTTC.

The V and J genes are TRBV2 and TRBJ2-1, with TRBD1 matching 9 bases. There are 12 residues in the CDR3. Germline CDR1 reads SNHLY; CDR2 reads FYNNEI. The ends lost 6 bases at V and 9 bases at J; junction bases unmatched: 3. The CDR3 bases are TGTGCCAGCAGGGGGACAGGGACTGAGCAGTTCTTC. It is translated as CASRGTGTEQFF. Full variable domain (missing parts from reference TRBV2 and TRBJ2-1): EPEVTQTPSHQVTQMGQEVILRCVPISNHLYFYWYRQILGQKVEFLVSFYNNEISEKSEIFDDQFSVERPDGSNFTLKIRSTKLEDSAMYFCASRGTGTEQFFGPGTRLTVL.